This T cell receptor (beta chain) emerged from a study of human T cells and chemical hapten exposure. The wider study: The patients were mostly female; they had alopecia areata, totalis or universalis. Study conclusions and caveats: Significantly more large CDR3 similarity clusters arose among expanded TCRs than among controls.

As to time point: pre-sensitization, week 0. The treatment here: therapeutic diphenylcyclopropenone sensitization with weekly scalp DPC. There are many counts of this clonotype. As yet, its antigen is unknown. TCRdb reprocessed the RACE reads via MiXCR and lists one record per CDR3 protein. In the table there are more than 300,000 distinct CDR3 sequences, around 5.5% of which are singletons. The receptor comes from a woman between 18 and 29 years old with alopecia areata. Some clones in this sample may be carry-over from other donors' samples. The source was whole blood, collected in connection with sensitization to the hapten diphenylcyclopropenone (DPC).

CDR3 protein: CASRSTRTGGADTQYF. The CDR3 DNA is TGTGCCAGCAGATCCACGAGGACAGGGGGCGCGGATACGCAGTATTTT. The chain links TRBV6-5 to TRBJ2-3; 11 bases match TRBD1. The CDR3 has 16 residues. The J segment lost 6 bases and the V segment lost 6 bases, leaving 11 bases of the junction unmatched. CDR1 is MNHEY, CDR2 SVGAGI, per germline.